This T cell receptor (beta chain) was sequenced for a study of T cell responses to AZD1222 COVID-19 vaccine. Measured with immunoSEQ multiplex PCR; TCRdb has only the in-frame clones, and not every one. The table records about 130,000 clones, about nine tenths of them present only once. This CDR3 comprises 14 residues. Per germline, CDR1 SGHDT and CDR2 YYEEEE. V lost 0 bases and J 6 bases, leaving 12 bases between the germline ends. This chain joins TRBV5-6 and TRBJ1-2; perhaps TRBD1 as D (5 bases). Specimen: peripheral blood, collected on day 0 of AZD1222 vaccination. This clonotype originated in an adult in good health. CDR3 sequence: CASSLETVEDGYTF. Here the CDR3 DNA reads TGTGCCAGCAGCTTGGAGACAGTCGAGGATGGCTACACCTTC.